The sequence of this T cell receptor (beta chain) was determined in a study of blood T cell repertoires in COVID-19. Study background: Sources were T cells, B-cell-depleted T cells, or PBMCs; the material itself was cDNA or gDNA.

How the authors handled the data: By means of reference gene primer amplification, nucleated cell counts were estimated. Assay: immunoSEQ multiplex PCR; the TCRdb copy retains only in-frame clones and omits some. For V, J and clone size, that table is used; D and trimming come from the DNA. Of about 150,000 clones in the sample, 86% were seen once. The CDR3 spans 11 residues. Germline V gene data show CDR1 as DFQATT and CDR2 as SNEGSKA (reference sequence). Trimming pared 7 bases from V and 4 bases from J, leaving 10 bases between. This sequence was found in a man between 65 and 80 years old with acute or convalescent COVID-19. Sequenced sample: peripheral blood. The rearrangement uses TRBV20-1 and TRBJ1-1, with a tentative D call TRBD1 (6 bases). The CDR3 nucleotides read TGCAGTGGGGGGGGCATCACTGAAGCTTTCTTT. The encoded protein is CSGGGITEAFF.